One and the same sample provided the 15 T cell receptor beta chains below, sequenced in a study of control samples from healthy donors and cancer patients. Only in-frame clones appear in the TCRdb table, and some are missing; sequencing was by immunoSEQ multiplex PCR. This sample has about 45,000 clones, with 91% found just once. The specimen sequenced was PBMCs. These receptors originate from a woman aged 35 to 49 with head and neck cancer.

This clone was detected once. The rearrangement joins TRBV11-2 to TRBJ1-2, with TRBD1 matching 7 bases. The junction had 1 base not matched to a gene; V was cut back by 6 bases and J by 0 bases. CDR3 length equals 13 residues. The germline CDR1 and CDR2 sequences are SGHAT and FQNNGV. DNA of the CDR3: TGTGCCAGCAGTACAGGGGCTAACTATGGCTACACCTTC. It encodes CASSTGANYGYTF.

This clone was picked up one time. The chain recombines TRBV2 with TRBJ1-2; 12 nucleotides match TRBD1. Germline values: CDR1 SNHLY, CDR2 FYNNEI. J lost 7 bases, V lost 7 bases, and 7 bases had no gene match. This CDR3 contains 14 residues. The CDR3 DNA is TGTGCCAGCAAAGGGACAGGGGGCGCAGGTGGCTACACCTTC. Translated, it gives CASKGTGGAGGYTF.

The gene calls are TRBV5-1 and TRBJ2-7; 7 bases map to TRBD2. The CDR3 totals 14 residues. The germline V gene encodes CDR1 SGHRS and CDR2 YFSETQ. V dropped 0 bases and J dropped 2; count of bases not matched to a gene: 2. The CDR3 protein is CASSLAGGPYEQYF. Here the CDR3 DNA reads TGCGCCAGCAGCTTGGCGGGAGGACCCTACGAGCAGTACTTC.

The gene calls are TRBV7-8 and TRBJ1-2; TRBD1 might be the D (5 bases). This CDR3 region has 13 residues. Per the germline V gene, CDR1 is SGHVS and CDR2 is FQNEAQ. Between the trimmed V and J ends, which lost 5 bases and 8 bases, there was a span of 15 bases. The CDR3 sequence: CASSPARDGGYTF. CDR3 bases: TGTGCCAGCAGCCCTGCCAGGGACGGAGGCTACACCTTC. The whole variable domain, filled in from reference TRBV7-8 and TRBJ1-2, reads GAGVSQSPRYKVAKRGQDVALRCDPISGHVSLFWYQQALGQGPEFLTYFQNEAQLDKSGLPSDRFFAERPEGSVSTLKIQRTQQEDSAVYLCASSPARDGGYTFGSGTRLTVV.

This chain connects TRBV7-3 to TRBJ2-1, with 12 bases that match TRBD2. Per the germline V gene, CDR1 is SGHTA and CDR2 is FQGTGA. Trimming at V came to 1 base and at J to 9 bases, leaving 7 bases not matched to a gene. The CDR3 totals 16 residues. The CDR3 region is CASSLSPSGRAGEQFF. CDR3 in DNA: TGTGCCAGCAGCTTAAGTCCTAGCGGGAGGGCTGGTGAGCAGTTCTTC.

The V and J genes are TRBV7-6 and TRBJ2-1; maybe TRBD2 (5 bases). Germline-derived CDR1 and CDR2 are SGHVS and FNYEAQ. The CDR3 length is 18 residues. V was clipped by 4 bases and J by 0 bases, with 19 bases between them. The CDR3 region has the DNA TGTGCCAGCAGCTCCCCGACTCTCGGAGGCAGCTCCTACAATGAGCAGTTCTTC. This encodes CASSSPTLGGSSYNEQFF. The whole variable domain, filled in from reference TRBV7-6 and TRBJ2-1, reads GAGVSQSPRYKVTKRGQDVALRCDPISGHVSLYWYRQALGQGPEFLTYFNYEAQQDKSGLPNDRFSAERPEGSISTLTIQRTEQRDSAMYRCASSSPTLGGSSYNEQFFGPGTRLTVL.

CDR3 region: CASSLAGVQETQYF. The CDR3 DNA sequence: TGTGCCAGCAGCTTGGCCGGGGTCCAAGAGACCCAGTACTTC. V usage is TRBV5-8 and J usage is TRBJ2-5; D perhaps matches TRBD2 (5 bases). The V gene's germline CDR1 is SGHTS and CDR2 YDEGEE. This CDR3 spans 14 amino acids. The V end lost 0 bases, the J end lost 1 base, and 7 bases lay between the germline ends. Full variable domain (remainder filled in from reference TRBV5-8 and TRBJ2-5): EAGVTQSPTHLIKTRGQQATLRCSPISGHTSVYWYQQALGLGLQFLLWYDEGEERNRGNFPPRFSGRQFPNYSSELNVNALELEDSALYLCASSLAGVQETQYFGPGTRLLVL.

The chain recombines TRBV10-1 with TRBJ2-3, with 11 bases aligning to TRBD2. Germline V lookup: CDR1 WNHNN, CDR2 SYGVQD (reference sequence). The V gene end was trimmed by 2 bases and the J gene end by 3 bases; junction bases not matched to a gene: 16. The CDR3 length is 20 residues. CDR3: CASSEGPGLADLTGTDTQYF. The CDR3 bases are TGCGCCAGCAGTGAGGGACCGGGACTAGCGGATCTAACCGGTACAGATACGCAGTATTTT.

The rearrangement joins TRBV6-5 to TRBJ1-5; D unclear. The V end lost 3 bases, the J end lost 1 base, and 4 bases lay between the germline ends. There are 13 residues in the CDR3. Germline CDR1 reads MNHEY; CDR2 reads SVGAGI. The CDR3 here is CASSYGSNQPQHF. For the CDR3, the DNA is TGTGCCAGCAGTTATGGCAGCAATCAGCCCCAGCATTTT.

The chain carries TRBV4-1 and TRBJ2-1; 13 bases match TRBD2. The CDR3 is 19 residues long. Germline trimming cut 9 bases from V and 0 bases from J; bases unmatched to any gene: 14. Looked up from germline, CDR1 is MGHRA and CDR2 is YSYEKL. The chain's CDR3 is CARSIRGLAGDLSYNEQFF. As DNA, the CDR3 is TGCGCCAGGTCCATCCGCGGACTAGCGGGAGACCTCTCCTACAATGAGCAGTTCTTC.

This clone has just one count. The V call is TRBV6-5, the J call TRBJ2-3; 12 nucleotides align to TRBD2. The J segment lost 4 bases and the V segment lost 6 bases, leaving 5 bases of the junction unmatched. Germline-derived CDR1 and CDR2 are MNHEY and SVGAGI. The CDR3 has 15 amino acids. The CDR3 coding sequence is TGTGCCAGCAGCCGGGGACTAGCGGGCCCAGATACGCAGTATTTT. Its protein is CASSRGLAGPDTQYF.

The rearrangement joins TRBV6-5 to TRBJ2-7, with 11 positions matching TRBD2. Germline V lookup: CDR1 MNHEY, CDR2 SVGAGI. Trimming removed 6 bases from V and 1 base from J; junction bases left unmatched: 5. The CDR3 is 15 amino acids. CDR3 DNA sequence: TGTGCCAGCAGGTGGACTAGCGGGTTATCCTACGAGCAGTACTTC. Its translation: CASRWTSGLSYEQYF.

The gene calls are TRBV4-1 and TRBJ2-1; D not certain. The germline V and J ends were trimmed by 1 base and 4 bases, with 11 bases remaining between them. The CDR3 length is 15 residues. Germline V gives CDR1 MGHRA, CDR2 YSYEKL. Written as DNA, the CDR3 is TGCGCCAGCAGCCAAGTAGGGCTGCTTTACAATGAGCAGTTCTTC. Its protein product is CASSQVGLLYNEQFF.

The CDR3 here is CASSLAGFSYEQYF. The CDR3 region has the DNA TGTGCCAGCAGCTTGGCGGGCTTCTCCTACGAGCAGTACTTC. This chain joins TRBV5-4 and TRBJ2-7; D gene ambiguous. Germline lookup yields CDR1 SGHNT and CDR2 YYREEE (reference sequence). This CDR3 spans 14 amino acids. V was clipped by 0 bases and J by 0 bases, with 7 bases between them.

The J gene is TRBJ1-2, the V gene TRBV9; 9 bases map to TRBD1. CDR3 length: 15 amino acids. Germline V gene lookup returns CDR1 SGDLS and CDR2 YYNGEE. Trimming took 3 bases from V and 7 from J; bases not matched to a gene: 10. The CDR3 DNA reads TGTGCCAGCAGCGCTGCTGCGGGACAGGGCAGTGGCTACACCTTC. Protein: CASSAAAGQGSGYTF.